This TCR beta chain came from a study of sequential checkpoint blockade in melanoma. Turning to the study itself: First-line arms were nivolumab then ipilimumab, or the reverse, randomized 1:1.

TCRdb's copy holds only in-frame clones and misses some; the assay was immunoSEQ multiplex PCR. In the table there are tens of thousands of clones, 85% to 90% of which are singletons. V lost 1 base and J lost 0; bases outside the gene matches: 4. CDR1 and CDR2 (germline): SEHNR, FQNEAQ (reference sequence). The CDR3 has 16 amino acids. Treatment defined: randomized to nivolumab then ipilimumab (arm A) or the reverse (arm B). DNA-damaging chemotherapy had not been given to any patient beforehand. Live CD3+CD8+ CD19− CD56− cells were sorted from PBMCs. This chain uses TRBV7-9 with TRBJ1-2, with 8 positions matching TRBD1. This TCR was sampled from a human donor with melanoma. The sequenced sample was CD8+ T cells sorted from blood (inferred from file names), obtained from a patient given nivolumab and ipilimumab in sequence. The CDR3 reads CASSLVGQGPNYGYTF. CDR3 nucleotides: TGTGCCAGCAGCTTAGTTGGACAGGGACCTAACTATGGCTACACCTTC. The variable domain in full, with the rest retrieved from reference TRBV7-9 and TRBJ1-2, is DTGVSQNPRHKITKRGQNVTFRCDPISEHNRLYWYRQTLGQGPEFLTYFQNEAQLEKSRLLSDRFSAERPKGSFSTLEIQRTEQGDSAMYLCASSLVGQGPNYGYTFGSGTRLTVV.